These 25 T cell receptor beta chains were sequenced from one sample in a study of T cell repertoires in cytomegalovirus infection. These receptors' antigens are unknown. TCRdb ran MiXCR on the reads and lists one entry per CDR3 protein. Here the sample spans fewer than 350,000 distinct CDR3 sequences, 25% to 35% being singletons. The source material was cultured PBMCs, sampled from culture after CMV antigen stimulation. Receptors were obtained from a human donor in good health (CMV status not recorded). Some clones in this sample may be carry-over from other donors' samples.

This chain joins TRBV9 and TRBJ2-6; tentatively, D is TRBD1 (5 bases). V was shortened by 0 bases and J by 0 bases, with 16 bases between the two germline ends. The CDR3 runs to 19 residues. Germline loops: CDR1 SGDLS, CDR2 YYNGEE. The CDR3 reads CASSVAPAGLSSGANVLTF. The DNA of the CDR3 is TGTGCCAGCAGCGTAGCTCCGGCAGGGCTAAGCTCTGGGGCCAACGTCCTGACTTTC.

This clonotype showed up just a few times. The genes are TRBV6-1 and TRBJ1-1; D is unclear. V was pared by 6 bases and J by 2 bases, with 7 bases between. Germline values: CDR1 MNHNS, CDR2 SASEGT. The CDR3 has 12 amino acids. For the CDR3, the DNA is TGTGCCAGCAGCGACTATAACACTGAAGCTTTCTTT. It codes for CASSDYNTEAFF.

V is TRBV6-5 and J is TRBJ2-2, with D perhaps matching TRBD2 (5 bases). The germline V and J ends were trimmed by 6 bases and 0 bases, with 17 bases remaining between them. The CDR3 is 17 residues long. Germline V gene sequence: CDR1 MNHEY, CDR2 SVGAGI. As DNA, the CDR3 is TGTGCCAGCAGCGACGAGGAGGTGATCGCGAACACCGGGGAGCTGTTTTTT. Residues: CASSDEEVIANTGELFF.

This clonotype has more than one count but fewer than ten. The V and J genes are TRBV12-3 or TRBV12-4 and TRBJ1-1; 7 nucleotides align to TRBD1. The CDR3 is made up of 14 amino acids. V lost 4 bases to trimming and J lost 3 bases; unmatched junction nucleotides: 5. In DNA form, the CDR3 reads TGTGCCAGCAGTTACAGGGGCGGATACACTGAAGCTTTCTTT. Its protein is CASSYRGGYTEAFF.

This clonotype was picked up a small number of times. The chain uses TRBV7-6 and TRBJ2-3, with 8 bases fitting TRBD2. Germline CDR1 reads SGHVS; CDR2 reads FNYEAQ. The CDR3 is 19 amino acids. The junction had 17 bases not matched to a gene; V was cut back by 5 bases and J by 1 base. The CDR3 DNA reads TGTGCCAGCAGCGCCTCCGGCGGGGCTAGCGGGCTTGGCACAGATACGCAGTATTTT. Translated, it gives CASSASGGASGLGTDTQYF.

This clonotype was seen more than once but under ten times. DNA for the CDR3: TGCGCCAGCAGCTTGGAGACCCTGGCCGGCTACACCTTC. It encodes CASSLETLAGYTF. V gene TRBV5-1 combines with J gene TRBJ1-2; the D is unclear. Germline loops: CDR1 SGHRS, CDR2 YFSETQ. V lost 0 bases and J lost 8, with 11 bases in between. This CDR3 has 13 residues.

The table lists this clonotype with many counts. This chain joins TRBV7-9 and TRBJ1-4; 12 bases are a match to TRBD1. After removal of 5 bases from V and 0 bases from J, the junction contained 10 bases not matched to a gene. Germline V gene lookup returns CDR1 SEHNR and CDR2 FQNEAQ (reference sequence). The CDR3 loop spans 19 amino acids. Here the CDR3 DNA reads TGTGCCAGCAGCATACCCTCGGGACAGGGGGCAGCAACTAATGAAAAACTGTTTTTT. Amino acid sequence: CASSIPSGQGAATNEKLFF.

The chain combines TRBV19 with TRBJ2-7; D may be TRBD1 or TRBD2 (5 bases each). Germline CDR1 is LNHDA and CDR2 is SQIVND (reference sequence). Trimming took off 6 bases at V and 2 bases at J, with 17 bases between the two ends. The CDR3 consists of 15 residues. The CDR3 reads CASSTPRDAAYEQYF. The DNA of the CDR3 is TGTGCCAGTAGCACACCCAGGGACGCGGCCTACGAGCAGTACTTC.

The genes are TRBV27 and TRBJ1-1; no clear D gene. Germline V gene sequence: CDR1 MNHEY, CDR2 SMNVEV (reference sequence). The CDR3 totals 14 residues. The V and J ends lost 2 bases and 1 base respectively, with 8 bases between them. The CDR3 sequence: CASSLRPGNTEAFF. CDR3 bases: TGTGCCAGCAGTTTAAGACCGGGGAACACTGAAGCTTTCTTT.

This clonotype was counted between two and nine times. The rearrangement links TRBV6-1 to TRBJ2-7; D not certain. Germline CDR1 MNHNS, CDR2 SASEGT. The V gene lost 7 bases and the J gene lost 6 bases, with 19 bases spanning the gap. The CDR3 contains 14 residues. DNA for the CDR3: TGTGCCAGCACCGTCGGTCCTCGTGGCGGCGAGCAGTACTTC. Translating it yields CASTVGPRGGEQYF.

This clonotype turned up a few times. V is TRBV24-1 and J is TRBJ2-3, with unresolved D. V lost 4 bases and J 4 bases, leaving 11 bases between the germline ends. CDR1 and CDR2 from the germline V gene are KGHDR and SFDVKD. CDR3 length: 14 amino acids. CDR3 sequence reads: CATSDSQESDTQYF. CDR3 DNA: TGTGCCACCAGTGACTCTCAAGAGTCAGATACGCAGTATTTT.

The chain uses TRBV7-2 and TRBJ2-1; weak D call: TRBD2 (6 bases). Per germline, CDR1 SGHTA and CDR2 FQGNSA. Trimming left V 1 base short and J 0 bases short, with 10 bases between. The CDR3 contains 16 residues. DNA for the CDR3: TGTGCCAGCAGCTTAGGGGGGGACCCCTCCTACAATGAGCAGTTCTTC. The encoded protein is CASSLGGDPSYNEQFF. The full variable domain, in which reference TRBV7-2 and TRBJ2-1 provide the parts outside the CDR3, is GAGVSQSPSNKVTEKGKDVELRCDPISGHTALYWYRQSLGQGLEFLIYFQGNSAPDKSGLPSDRFSAERTGGSVSTLTIQRTQQEDSAVYLCASSLGGDPSYNEQFFGPGTRLTVL.

The rearrangement joins TRBV20-1 to TRBJ1-6; 10 bases line up with TRBD1. The CDR3 extends over 14 amino acids. With V trimmed by 3 bases and J by 7 bases, 3 bases remained unmatched. Germline CDR1 DFQATT, CDR2 SNEGSKA (reference sequence). The DNA of the CDR3 is TGCAGTGCTAGGAGGGACAGGGGCAATTCACCCCTCCACTTT. This encodes CSARRDRGNSPLHF.

This clonotype was observed a handful of times. The chain couples TRBV7-9 to TRBJ2-3; 8 positions agree with TRBD1. This CDR3 spans 16 amino acids. Germline V lookup: CDR1 SEHNR, CDR2 FQNEAQ (reference sequence). Unmatched junction bases numbered 8, after V lost 4 bases and J lost 2 bases. The DNA of the CDR3 is TGTGCCAGCAGCTCCCGGACAGGGTCTCTCACAGATACGCAGTATTTT. This codes for CASSSRTGSLTDTQYF.

This clonotype was found many times. The chain combines TRBV7-2 with TRBJ1-2, with a weak D call TRBD1 (5 bases). V was shortened by 3 bases and J by 4 bases, with 9 bases between the two germline ends. Germline loops: CDR1 SGHTA, CDR2 FQGNSA. CDR3 length: 13 amino acids. In DNA form, the CDR3 reads TGTGCCAGCAGCTTGGGGCAGACCTATGGCTACACCTTC. Its protein product is CASSLGQTYGYTF.

This clonotype turned up a few times. The chain has TRBV10-3 and TRBJ1-2, with D perhaps TRBD1 (6 bases). Germline CDR1 ENHRY, CDR2 SYGVKD. This CDR3 comprises 14 residues. V shed 6 bases and J shed 0 bases, with 11 bases lying between them. The chain's CDR3 is CAIRAGQSNYGYTF. CDR3 DNA sequence: TGTGCCATCAGGGCCGGACAGTCTAACTATGGCTACACCTTC.

This clonotype was picked up a small number of times. This chain links TRBV4-2 with TRBJ1-6, with D uncertain. The CDR3 covers 12 residues. Trimming stripped 6 bases from V and 6 bases from J, with 6 bases between. Germline V lookup: CDR1 LGHNA, CDR2 YNFKEQ. CDR3 nucleotides: TGTGCCAGCAGGGCCGGTAATTCACCCCTCCACTTT. This codes for CASRAGNSPLHF.

This clonotype has at least ten counts. This sequence joins TRBV7-2 and TRBJ2-5; D remains ambiguous. Germline CDR1 SGHTA, CDR2 FQGNSA. This CDR3 has 15 amino acids. Deletions cut 1 base from V and 0 bases from J, with 9 bases between. The CDR3 DNA reads as TGTGCCAGCAGCTTAGAGGGAAGGTACCAAGAGACCCAGTACTTC. It encodes CASSLEGRYQETQYF.

The chain is built from TRBV20-1 and TRBJ2-1, with TRBD2 identical over 8 bases. The CDR3 covers 17 residues. The germline gives CDR1 DFQATT, CDR2 SNEGSKA (reference sequence). V lost 0 bases and J lost 4; bases outside the gene matches: 11. The CDR3 DNA is TGCAGTGCTAGAGAGCCCCCCGGCGGGGGGATGTACAATGAGCAGTTCTTC. Residues: CSAREPPGGGMYNEQFF.

There are many counts of this clonotype. This chain joins TRBV6-2 or TRBV6-3 and TRBJ1-2; TRBD1 is a possible D gene (5 bases). The CDR3 has 16 amino acids. In germline, CDR1 is MNHEY, CDR2 SVGEGT. V lost 6 bases, J lost 7 bases, and 24 bases lay in between. This CDR3 is CASSDPLGGAVRGYTF. The DNA for the CDR3 is TGTGCCAGCAGCGACCCTCTGGGGGGAGCAGTCCGTGGCTACACCTTC.

The chain is built from TRBV6-1 and TRBJ1-1; tentatively, D is TRBD1 (5 bases). Trimming pared 2 bases from V and 1 base from J, leaving 11 bases between. The CDR3 is made up of 15 amino acids. Per germline, CDR1 MNHNS and CDR2 SASEGT. CDR3 DNA sequence: TGTGCCAGCAGTGAAATCGACAGCGCGAACACTGAAGCTTTCTTT. Its protein is CASSEIDSANTEAFF.

This rearrangement joins TRBV3-1 to TRBJ1-1; 8 positions match TRBD1. Trimming at V came to 3 bases and at J to 1 base, leaving 7 bases not matched to a gene. This CDR3 has 16 residues. CDR1 is LGHDT, CDR2 YNNKEL, per germline (reference sequence). CDR3 DNA sequence: TGTGCCAGCAGCCACAACGCCGGGACAGGGAACACTGAAGCTTTCTTT. It encodes CASSHNAGTGNTEAFF.

The rearrangement uses TRBV20-1 and TRBJ2-1, with TRBD1 matching 7 bases. CDR1 and CDR2 (germline): DFQATT, SNEGSKA (reference sequence). V shed 1 base, J shed 5 bases, and the junction held 11 bases outside the gene matches. The CDR3 loop spans 16 amino acids. CDR3 amino acids: CSARAVTGVLHNEQFF. CDR3 nucleotides: TGCAGTGCTAGAGCCGTAACAGGGGTCCTCCACAATGAGCAGTTCTTC.

In this sample, this clonotype turned up once. This sequence joins TRBV7-8 and TRBJ1-4, with no clear D. In germline, CDR1 is SGHVS, CDR2 FQNEAQ. The ends were cut back, 3 bases at V and 0 bases at J, with 8 bases in the middle. The CDR3 runs 15 residues. CDR3 DNA sequence: TGTGCCAGCAGCTTTGTAGGAGCAACTAATGAAAAACTGTTTTTT. This translates into CASSFVGATNEKLFF.

There are a few counts of this clonotype. The chain links TRBV7-8 to TRBJ2-3, with TRBD2 identical over 8 bases. Per the germline V gene, CDR1 is SGHVS and CDR2 is FQNEAQ. This CDR3 is built from 17 residues. The junction had 10 bases not matched to a gene; V was cut back by 5 bases and J by 0 bases. CDR3 DNA: TGTGCCAGCAGCATACCGGGGGCTAGCGGGAGCACAGATACGCAGTATTTT. Its translation: CASSIPGASGSTDTQYF.